The 5 T cell receptor beta chains below all came from one sample that was sequenced in a study of shared clonotypes between healthy human individuals. Clones were read by immunoSEQ multiplex PCR, and TCRdb kept only the in-frame ones, dropping some. Among just under 350,000 clones listed, less than 75% were seen once. The sequencing input was memory CD4+ T cells sorted from blood. Described subset: CD45RA-negative fraction. The receptors stem from a man aged 25 to 40 in good health.

The chain combines TRBV27 with TRBJ2-7; possible D gene TRBD2, 7 bases. Trimming shortened V by 5 bases and J by 2 bases, and 22 bases separated the two germline ends. The germline CDR1 and CDR2 sequences are MNHEY and SMNVEV (reference sequence). The CDR3 spans 17 residues. The DNA for the CDR3 is TGTGCCAGCAGTCCTACACCCCTCGGGGGGCCAGCCTACGAGCAGTACTTC. This codes for CASSPTPLGGPAYEQYF.

CDR3 sequence: CASSTGIPGYNEQFF. The CDR3 nucleotides are TGTGCCAGCAGTACAGGGATCCCGGGCTACAATGAGCAGTTCTTC. The rearrangement links TRBV6-1 to TRBJ2-1; D is possibly TRBD1 (6 bases). V gave up 5 bases and J gave up 3 bases, with 14 bases separating them. The CDR3 runs 15 residues. Per germline, CDR1 MNHNS and CDR2 SASEGT.

This clone was picked up one time. The J gene is TRBJ1-2, the V gene TRBV27; unclear D gene. CDR1 is MNHEY, CDR2 SMNVEV, per germline (reference sequence). The CDR3 length is 15 residues. Trimming cost V 7 bases and J 4 bases, with 19 bases left between them. The CDR3 coding sequence is TGTGCCAGCAAGAAGGACGGCCGAACTTCCTATGGCTACACCTTC. It encodes CASKKDGRTSYGYTF.

Turning to this clone: A junction end diverges from the germline sequence, so it may reflect a read error. The V gene is TRBV7-2, the J gene TRBJ2-2, with 8 bases fitting TRBD1. CDR3 length: 20 amino acids. Germline loops: CDR1 SGHTA, CDR2 FQGNSA. The CDR3: CASSLARTGLRLAVTGELFF. The CDR3 nucleotides are TGTGCCAGCAGCCTAGCTCGGACAGGGCTAAGGCTGGCGGTCACCGGGGAGCTGTTTTTT.

This chain connects TRBV12-5 to TRBJ2-1, with D maybe TRBD2 (5 bases). V was trimmed by 4 bases and J by 11 bases, leaving 12 bases between them. This CDR3 comprises 12 residues. The V gene's germline CDR1 is LGHNT and CDR2 FRNRAP. CDR3 coding DNA: TGTGCTAGTGGTTCGGACTCGGCGCAGCAGTTCTTC. Its translation: CASGSDSAQQFF.